The sequence of this T cell receptor (beta chain) was determined in a study of T cell responses to AZD1222 COVID-19 vaccine. Germline V lookup: CDR1 SGHNT, CDR2 YENEEA. This CDR3 spans 15 amino acids. V was cut by 5 bases and J by 2 bases, with 16 bases left in between. Assay: immunoSEQ multiplex PCR; the TCRdb copy retains only in-frame clones and omits some. The sample includes 90,000 to 130,000 clones, approximately 94% of them seen just once. The starting material was peripheral blood, obtained 28 days after the second AZD1222 dose. The J gene is TRBJ2-7, the V gene TRBV11-3, with D uncertain. The sequence derives from an adult who received the AZD1222 COVID-19 vaccine. This CDR3 is CASSRPLEKTYEQYF. In DNA form, the CDR3 reads TGTGCCAGCAGCCGCCCCCTAGAGAAGACCTACGAGCAGTACTTC.